The TCR beta chain described here comes from a study of T-cell reconstitution after alpha-beta-depleted transplantation in children. Study-wide results and limits: From surviving recipient T cells and thymic progenitors came the high day-60 TCRbeta diversity observed in some patients. Expanded graft clones, several hundred of them, were reportedly the source of alpha-beta T cells about two months after transplant. Diversity and T-cell counts at one year after transplant derived mostly from new T cells.

Points on this clonotype: Its specificity is unknown.

Trimming left V 5 bases short and J 1 base short, with 8 bases between. The CDR3 covers 13 residues. Germline CDR1 reads MDHEN; CDR2 reads SYDVKM. Unique molecular identifiers were incorporated into the prepared TCRbeta library. TCRdb recomputed calls from the PCR reads with MiXCR, one row per CDR3 protein. The sample contains roughly 100,000 distinct CDR3 sequences, around 6.1% of which appear only once. Specimen: PBMCs, mostly from graft donor cells, collected 60 days after TCRalphabeta/CD19-depleted stem cell transplant. The source of this sequence is a female patient between 2 and 10 years old who had a stem cell transplant for Fanconi anemia, so the T cells may come from the graft donor. The J gene is TRBJ2-5, the V gene TRBV28; perhaps TRBD2 as D (6 bases). The CDR3 DNA sequence: TGTGCCAGCAGTAAAGCGGGCCAAGAGACCCAGTACTTC. Its translation: CASSKAGQETQYF.